The 2 T cell receptor beta chains given below trace back to one sample, sequenced in a study of CD8+CD57+ T cells in acquired aplastic anemia. The study profiled TCR beta VDJ and CDR3 using genomic DNA as template. In TCRdb, the reads were re-called with MiXCR into one record per CDR3 protein. The table lists just over 400,000 distinct CDR3 sequences, 65% to 75% of them singletons, with 4% in the top ten. The source material was sorted CD4+, CD8+, or CD8+CD57+ T cells (not recorded which) from PBMCs. These receptors were obtained from a human donor in good health, serving as a control.

Many counts were recorded for this clonotype. This rearrangement joins TRBV7-8 to TRBJ2-1, with D uncertain. V dropped 5 bases and J dropped 8 bases, with 10 bases sitting between them. The germline V gene encodes CDR1 SGHVS and CDR2 FQNEAQ. The CDR3 is made up of 12 amino acids. This CDR3 is CASSTTYDEQFF. The CDR3 DNA reads TGTGCCAGCAGCACGACATACGATGAGCAGTTCTTC.

The chain joins TRBV20-1 to TRBJ1-6, with TRBD1 matching over 10 bases. The trim removed 3 bases at V and 6 bases at J, leaving 8 bases unmatched. CDR3 length: 16 amino acids. Looked up from germline, CDR1 is DFQATT and CDR2 is SNEGSKA (reference sequence). CDR3 residues: CSASPVGTGVNSPLHF. DNA for the CDR3: TGCAGTGCTAGTCCCGTCGGGACAGGGGTTAATTCACCCCTCCACTTT.